This TCR beta chain was sequenced for a study of blood T cell dynamics during melanoma immunotherapy (dated by TCRdb to about 2020). For the wider study: Patients with metastatic melanoma were treated with first-line pembrolizumab or nivolumab plus ipilimumab as standard of care in the United Kingdom. To find early correlates of response, peripheral T cell receptor repertoires were profiled in metastatic melanoma patients before and after one cycle of checkpoint inhibitor therapy. Consecutive patients formed a training cohort, and a further independent group of patients from the same centre was pooled into an external validation set.

For every bulk PBMC sample, a fixed 350 ng of DNA was loaded. The immunoSEQ TCRb Assay kit was used according to manufacturer instructions to amplify TCR beta CDR3 sequences from genomic DNA. The KAPA Library Quantification Kit for Illumina platforms was used to quantify pooled libraries by qPCR. Sequencing of the pooled libraries was done on an Illumina NextSeq 500, with clustering at about 0.55-1.2 pM. Per the source publication's procedure: Analysis of the TCR data relied on immunoSEQ ANALYZER and the R LymphoSeq package. A rearrangement efficiency score was calculated as productive divided by the sum of productive and non-productive CDR3 sequences. Clonality was measured with the Gini coefficient and diversity with the Renyi index at alpha=1, compared pairwise between timepoints within each patient. In LymphoSeq, clonal relatedness was computed with an edit distance of 3 and repertoire similarity was computed with the Bhattacharyya coefficient. To classify response, a linear discriminant analysis based on week-3 changes in clonality and diversity was built with the R MASS and caret packages. This is the immuneACCESS table as TCRdb keeps it, with only in-frame sequences that have V and J called. A part of the clones is gone; compared with another copy, unresolved V genes explain less than half, and the rest is unexplained. The V and J calls and clone size are taken from that table; D and trimming were inferred from the DNA. A total of 6,000 or so clones appear in this sample, about four fifths of them only once. Approximately 30% of the sample lies in the top ten.

What the study reported, not specific to this receptor: Whether the T cell clones behind the repertoire changes were melanoma-specific or instead reflected general immune activation was something the study could not determine. The relatively small sample size was acknowledged as a potential limitation on generalization of the results. Patients who later achieved disease control showed a bifurcated PBMC repertoire reorganization at W3, with increased clonality or increased diversity, unlike progressors.

Comment on this clone: Its antigen has not been determined. No base-level quality is on record; no much larger clone is a single base apart.

The time point label of this sample denotes: week 3, after first cycle of checkpoint inhibitor. Blood samples were collected before treatment (T0) and at week 3 (W3), after the first cycle of checkpoint blockade. Except for two patients with rapid clinical progression, response was assessed 12 weeks after the first infusion by RECIST 1.1; disease control meant complete response, partial response or stable disease. Patients were not eligible if they had prior systemic cancer treatment, concomitant immunosuppressant therapy or synchronous other active malignancies. Bulk PBMC and plasma cell-free DNA were both sequenced for TCR beta so that circulating cells and T cell turnover could be tracked. PBMC were isolated from blood with Lymphoprep and SepMate tubes, followed by red cell lysis. DNA from PBMC and sorted T cell subsets was extracted with QIAamp DNA Blood Mini kits. V and J are truncated by 5 bases and 2 bases respectively, leaving an intervening sequence of 16 bases. From the cysteine up to the phenylalanine, the CDR3 has a length of 16 residues. The CDR3 DNA has 48 bases and is translated from base 1. The germline V gene specifies SGHTA as CDR1 and FQGNSA as CDR2.

The sequence was collected from a human donor with melanoma. Rearrangement joined TRBV7-2 to TRBJ2-1, with a tentative D gene TRBD1 over 6 matching bases. Sample: blood, taken from a patient treated with checkpoint blockade. The CDR3 region reads CASSPPGTKTYNEQFF. The sequenced DNA is TGTGCCAGCAGCCCGCCAGGGACAAAAACCTACAATGAGCAGTTCTTC.